This TCR beta chain stems from a study of T cells after yellow fever vaccination. Study-wide findings and caveats: Post-booster repertoires again held most primary-vaccination clones (96% CD4, roughly 89% CD8). Among all clonotypes, a small share was observed in both CD4 and CD8 compartments.

V lost 5 bases and J 0 bases, leaving 8 bases between the germline ends. Germline assignment: CDR1 KGHSH and CDR2 LQKENI. The CDR3 spans 14 residues. A word on this clonotype: Its antigen is as yet unknown.

Using its own MiXCR run on the 5' RACE reads, TCRdb lists one record per CDR3 protein. The sample has 250,000 to 400,000 distinct CDR3 sequences, around 4.4% seen once; the top ten hold approximately 19%. V usage is TRBV18 and J usage is TRBJ1-5, with no clear D. This TCR derives from a man aged 18 to 30 who received the YFV17D yellow fever vaccine. The sequences come from PBMCs, collected 15 days after the yellow fever booster vaccination. CDR3: CASSTEISNQPQHF. The CDR3 DNA follows: TGTGCCAGCTCAACAGAGATTAGCAATCAGCCCCAGCATTTT.